The clone carrying this T cell receptor (beta chain) was picked up one time. What it recognizes is unknown. The record originates from a study of glioma-infiltrating T cells. Study results and limitations: Non-neoplastic patients had below-expected tissue-blood divergence, while all gliomas exceeded expectation.

The CDR3 totals 14 residues. Germline V gene data show CDR1 as SNHLY and CDR2 as FYNNEI. Trimming left V 6 bases short and J 0 bases short, with 12 bases between. The iRepertoire nested amplicon-rescue multiplex PCR amplified TCR alpha and beta CDR3s from RNA. TCRdb re-called the multiplex PCR reads with MiXCR, one entry per CDR3 protein. The sample has about 140,000 distinct CDR3 sequences; roughly two fifths are singletons. The specimen sequenced was glioma tissue, nonneoplastic brain tissue, or PBMCs (not recorded which). The source is a human donor with low-grade glioma or glioblastoma, undergoing nonglioma brain surgery, or in good health (not recorded which). The J gene is TRBJ2-7, the V gene TRBV2, with TRBD1 as a possible D gene (6 bases). The CDR3 protein is CASSRDKSSYEQYF. In nucleotides, the CDR3 is TGTGCCAGCAGCCGGGACAAAAGCTCCTACGAGCAGTACTTC. The full variable domain, with the rest looked up from reference TRBV2 and TRBJ2-7, is EPEVTQTPSHQVTQMGQEVILRCVPISNHLYFYWYRQILGQKVEFLVSFYNNEISEKSEIFDDQFSVERPDGSNFTLKIRSTKLEDSAMYFCASSRDKSSYEQYFGPGTRLTVT.